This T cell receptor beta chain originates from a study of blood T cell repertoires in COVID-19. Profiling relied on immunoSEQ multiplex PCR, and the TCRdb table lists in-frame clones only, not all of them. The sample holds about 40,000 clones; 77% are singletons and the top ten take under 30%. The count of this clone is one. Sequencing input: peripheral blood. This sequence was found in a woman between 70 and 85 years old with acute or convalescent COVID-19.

The CDR3 is CASSPGGVPGELFF. CDR3 coding DNA: TGTGCCAGCAGCCCGGGGGGTGTGCCCGGGGAGCTGTTTTTT. The chain links TRBV28 to TRBJ2-2; TRBD2 matches at 7 bases. V dropped 6 bases and J dropped 6; count of bases not matched to a gene: 7. CDR3 length: 14 residues. CDR1 and CDR2 from the germline V gene are MDHEN and SYDVKM.